This TCR beta chain was retrieved from a study of response to subunit inactivated influenza vaccine. TCRdb itself ran the RT-PCR reads through MiXCR, one entry per CDR3 protein. The table has hundreds of thousands of distinct CDR3 sequences, about a fifth seen once. The table lists this clonotype with a few counts. Trimming cost V 3 bases and J 8 bases; bases outside gene matches: 3. The CDR3 length is 14 residues. Looked up from germline, CDR1 is SGHAT and CDR2 is FQNNGV. The sequence was collected from a man aged 45 to 65 who received an inactivated influenza vaccine. The sequencing here drew on PBMCs from blood, taken 5 to 6 days after vaccination. The chain has TRBV11-2 and TRBJ2-1; TRBD2 aligns across 11 bases. Here the CDR3 DNA reads TGTGCCAGCAGCTTTAGCGGGGGGGCCTATGAGCAGTTCTTC. Its translation is CASSFSGGAYEQFF.